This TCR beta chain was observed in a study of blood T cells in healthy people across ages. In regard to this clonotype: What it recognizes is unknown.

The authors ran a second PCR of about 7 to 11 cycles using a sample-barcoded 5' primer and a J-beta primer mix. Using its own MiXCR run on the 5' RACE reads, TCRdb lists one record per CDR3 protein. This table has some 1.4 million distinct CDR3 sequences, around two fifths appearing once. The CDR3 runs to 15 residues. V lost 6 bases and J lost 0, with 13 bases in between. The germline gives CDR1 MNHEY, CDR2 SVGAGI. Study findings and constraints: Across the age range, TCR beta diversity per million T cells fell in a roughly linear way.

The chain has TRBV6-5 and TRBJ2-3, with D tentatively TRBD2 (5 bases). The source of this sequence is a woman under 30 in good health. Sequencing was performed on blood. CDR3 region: CASSLDYTSTDTQYF. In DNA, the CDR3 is TGTGCCAGCAGCCTCGACTACACTAGCACAGATACGCAGTATTTT.